This T cell receptor (beta chain) was retrieved from a study of molecular identifiers for immune sequencing clone quantification. Whole-study results and caveats: In naive cells, clones above 20 RNA copies held under 1% of molecules, whereas in effector cells they held over 97%.

The junction had 9 bases not matched to a gene; V was cut back by 5 bases and J by 0 bases. The CDR3 spans 18 residues. CDR1 and CDR2 (germline): SEHNR, FQNEAQ (reference sequence). This clonotype was recorded at least ten times. The antigen is not known. Each CDR3 protein is one row after TCRdb ran MiXCR on the PCR reads. Of around 460,000 distinct CDR3 sequences listed, over 20% are singletons. The chain combines TRBV7-9 with TRBJ2-3; 12 bases map to TRBD2. The sequence came from a human donor in good health. Some libraries in this study had Jurkat cell RNA spiked in. Sample: naive CD8+ T cells from blood, with Jurkat cell RNA spiked in. This sample's subset: FACS-sorted CD8+CD4-CCR7+CD45RA+ naive T cells. The CDR3 sequence: CASSTTLTSGSSTDTQYF. The CDR3 DNA follows: TGTGCCAGCAGCACCACCTTGACTAGCGGGAGTAGCACAGATACGCAGTATTTT.